These T cell receptor beta chains were read from a single sample in a study of radiation and T cells in renal cell carcinoma. Sequencing was performed with immunoSEQ multiplex PCR; in TCRdb, only in-frame clones are kept and a portion is missing. The table shows approximately 120,000 clones, with roughly four fifths occurring only once. Sequenced material: blood, taken from a patient whose treatment included radiotherapy and nephrectomy. The receptors originated from a middle-aged man with renal cell carcinoma. The CDR3 runs from the conserved cysteine through the conserved F or W. D genes are given only for firm matches. For some rows the clone size is stated as once, few or many, or as a class when expanded; others skip it.

D gene: .; J gene: TRBJ2-6; V gene: TRBV13; clone size: .; CDR3 DNA: TGTGCCAGCAGCTTAGCCGGGGCCAACGTCCTGACTTTC; CDR3 protein: CASSLAGANVLTF
D gene: TRBD1; J gene: TRBJ1-2; V gene: TRBV28; clone size: .; CDR3 DNA: TGTGCCAGCAGAAAGACAGGGGATAACTATGGCTACACCTTC; CDR3 protein: CASRKTGDNYGYTF
D gene: .; J gene: TRBJ2-3; V gene: TRBV7-8; clone size: once; CDR3 DNA: TGTGCCAGCAAGGCAGGGGTGACAGATACGCAGTATTTT; CDR3 protein: CASKAGVTDTQYF
D gene: .; J gene: TRBJ1-1; V gene: TRBV5-6; clone size: .; CDR3 DNA: TGTGCCAGCAGCTTCCGCTTCGTGAACACTGAAGCTTTCTTT; CDR3 protein: CASSFRFVNTEAFF
D gene: .; J gene: TRBJ1-1; V gene: TRBV5-4; clone size: .; CDR3 DNA: TGTGCCAGCAGCCGAGGTGTGTGGGGTGGAAACACTGAAGCTTTCTTT; CDR3 protein: CASSRGVWGGNTEAFF
D gene: TRBD1; J gene: TRBJ1-4; V gene: TRBV7-2; clone size: .; CDR3 DNA: TGTGCCAGCAGCTTAGCGGGCCAGGGGGCAAGTGAAAAACTGTTTTTT; CDR3 protein: CASSLAGQGASEKLFF
D gene: .; J gene: TRBJ2-5; V gene: TRBV18; clone size: .; CDR3 DNA: TGTGCCAGCTCACCGAGGACAGAAAACCAAGAGACCCAGTACTTC; CDR3 protein: CASSPRTENQETQYF
D gene: .; J gene: TRBJ2-5; V gene: TRBV6-1; clone size: .; CDR3 DNA: TGTGCCAGCAAGTACCAAGAGACCCAGTACTTC; CDR3 protein: CASKYQETQYF
D gene: .; J gene: TRBJ1-5; V gene: TRBV10-3; clone size: .; CDR3 DNA: TGTGCCATCAGTGAAGGGAGTAGCAATCAGCCCCAGCATTTT; CDR3 protein: CAISEGSSNQPQHF
D gene: TRBD1; J gene: TRBJ1-3; V gene: TRBV18; clone size: .; CDR3 DNA: TGTGCCAGCTCGACCGGGACAGGGTCCACTTCGGGTGGAAACACCATATATTTT; CDR3 protein: CASSTGTGSTSGGNTIYF
D gene: .; J gene: TRBJ1-1; V gene: TRBV28; clone size: .; CDR3 DNA: TGTGCCAGCAGTGGGGACGGTAAAGCTTTCTTT; CDR3 protein: CASSGDGKAFF
D gene: .; J gene: TRBJ2-5; V gene: TRBV5-1; clone size: .; CDR3 DNA: TGCGCCAGCAGCCCCTGGGTGCTAGCGTACGAGACCCAGTACTTC; CDR3 protein: CASSPWVLAYETQYF
D gene: .; J gene: TRBJ2-5; V gene: TRBV29-1; clone size: .; CDR3 DNA: TGCAGCGTTGACCTCCGCGAGGACGAGACCCAGTACTTC; CDR3 protein: CSVDLREDETQYF
D gene: TRBD1; J gene: TRBJ1-1; V gene: TRBV5-4; clone size: .; CDR3 DNA: TGTGCCAGCAGCCTTGGACAGGGGGTCTCTGAAGCTTTCTTT; CDR3 protein: CASSLGQGVSEAFF
D gene: .; J gene: TRBJ1-3; V gene: TRBV7-2; clone size: .; CDR3 DNA: TGTGCCAGCAGCTTATTATCATTCGGGACTGGAAACACCATATATTTT; CDR3 protein: CASSLLSFGTGNTIYF
D gene: .; J gene: TRBJ1-5; V gene: TRBV27; clone size: .; CDR3 DNA: TGTGCCAGCAGGGGCTCTAGCAATCAGCCCCAGCATTTT; CDR3 protein: CASRGSSNQPQHF
D gene: .; J gene: TRBJ2-7; V gene: TRBV7-8; clone size: .; CDR3 DNA: TGTGCCAGCAGCCCGATGGCGGTGACGGGGCAGCAGTACTTC; CDR3 protein: CASSPMAVTGQQYF
D gene: .; J gene: TRBJ1-2; V gene: TRBV6-5; clone size: .; CDR3 DNA: TGTGCCAGCAGGGGGACAAACTCTATTAACTATGGCTACACCTTC; CDR3 protein: CASRGTNSINYGYTF
D gene: TRBD1; J gene: TRBJ1-2; V gene: TRBV7-9; clone size: .; CDR3 DNA: TGTGCCAGCAGTCCTACAGGGGGCTATGGCTACACCTTC; CDR3 protein: CASSPTGGYGYTF
D gene: TRBD2; J gene: TRBJ2-1; V gene: TRBV30; clone size: .; CDR3 DNA: TGTGCCTGGAGTGACAGCGGGAGGGCCTTCAATGAGCAGTTCTTC; CDR3 protein: CAWSDSGRAFNEQFF
D gene: .; J gene: TRBJ2-7; V gene: TRBV5-1; clone size: .; CDR3 DNA: TGCGCCAGCAGCCCTGTGCGGGGTCCCTACGAGCAGTACTTC; CDR3 protein: CASSPVRGPYEQYF
D gene: .; J gene: TRBJ2-2; V gene: TRBV5-1; clone size: once; CDR3 DNA: TGCGCCAGCAGCGGCGGGCAGACCGGGGAGCTGTTTTTT; CDR3 protein: CASSGGQTGELFF
D gene: .; J gene: TRBJ1-5; V gene: TRBV6-1; clone size: .; CDR3 DNA: TGTGCCAGCAGTGAGATTCAGGGGTATCAGCCCCAGCATTTT; CDR3 protein: CASSEIQGYQPQHF
D gene: TRBD1; J gene: TRBJ1-1; V gene: TRBV27; clone size: .; CDR3 DNA: TGTGCCAGCAGTTTAATAACAGGGGGCGGAATTACTGAAGCTTTCTTT; CDR3 protein: CASSLITGGGITEAFF
D gene: .; J gene: TRBJ1-2; V gene: TRBV7-8; clone size: few; CDR3 DNA: TGTGCCAGCAGCTTAGGATCCGCAGCCTATGGCTACACCTTC; CDR3 protein: CASSLGSAAYGYTF
D gene: .; J gene: TRBJ2-1; V gene: TRBV11-3; clone size: .; CDR3 DNA: TGTGCCAGCAGCATTAGCGGAGGAGGAGGTAATGAGCAGTTCTTC; CDR3 protein: CASSISGGGGNEQFF
D gene: .; J gene: TRBJ2-1; V gene: TRBV20-1; clone size: .; CDR3 DNA: TGCAGTGCTACGGCGAACAATGAGCAGTTCTTC; CDR3 protein: CSATANNEQFF
D gene: .; J gene: TRBJ2-7; V gene: TRBV27; clone size: .; CDR3 DNA: TGTGCCAGCAGTTTATGGGGGGGGCGCGGGTACGAGCAGTACTTC; CDR3 protein: CASSLWGGRGYEQYF
D gene: .; J gene: TRBJ1-3; V gene: TRBV14; clone size: once; CDR3 DNA: TGTGCCAGCAGCCAAGATCTTGGCCACGTCTCTGGAAACACCATATATTTT; CDR3 protein: CASSQDLGHVSGNTIYF
D gene: TRBD1; J gene: TRBJ2-7; V gene: TRBV19; clone size: .; CDR3 DNA: TGTGCCAGTAGTGCAGGGACAGGGATCTCCTACGAGCAGTACTTC; CDR3 protein: CASSAGTGISYEQYF
D gene: TRBD2; J gene: TRBJ2-7; V gene: TRBV28; clone size: .; CDR3 DNA: TGTGCCAGCAGTTTTTACAGCGGGAGTTTGTACGAGCAGTACTTC; CDR3 protein: CASSFYSGSLYEQYF
D gene: .; J gene: TRBJ2-7; V gene: TRBV7-2; clone size: .; CDR3 DNA: TGTGCCAGCAGCTTAGCATGGGGGGCCTACGAGCAGTACTTC; CDR3 protein: CASSLAWGAYEQYF
D gene: .; J gene: TRBJ1-3; V gene: TRBV6-6; clone size: .; CDR3 DNA: TGTGCCAGCAGTCTTGATGACAGGCCGGGAAACACCATATATTTT; CDR3 protein: CASSLDDRPGNTIYF
D gene: .; J gene: TRBJ2-5; V gene: TRBV18; clone size: once; CDR3 DNA: TGTGCCAGCTCACCACCCCAAGGAGAAGAGACCCAGTACTTC; CDR3 protein: CASSPPQGEETQYF
D gene: TRBD1; J gene: TRBJ2-4; V gene: TRBV5-1; clone size: .; CDR3 DNA: TGCGCCAGCAGCTGGGGACAGGGGCCAGATAAAAACATTCAGTACTTC; CDR3 protein: CASSWGQGPDKNIQYF
D gene: .; J gene: TRBJ1-2; V gene: TRBV7-2; clone size: .; CDR3 DNA: TGTGCCAGCAGCCCAGACAGTTTAAACTATGGCTACACCTTC; CDR3 protein: CASSPDSLNYGYTF
D gene: .; J gene: TRBJ2-1; V gene: TRBV2; clone size: .; CDR3 DNA: TGTGCCAGCAGTGTCGGCTCTCGGCAATACAATGAGCAGTTCTTC; CDR3 protein: CASSVGSRQYNEQFF
D gene: .; J gene: TRBJ2-1; V gene: TRBV18; clone size: .; CDR3 DNA: TGTGCCAGCTCACCAGGGGGGAATGAGCAGTTCTTC; CDR3 protein: CASSPGGNEQFF
D gene: .; J gene: TRBJ1-1; V gene: TRBV19; clone size: .; CDR3 DNA: TGTGCCAGTGAGGACAGAACAAACACTGAAGCTTTCTTT; CDR3 protein: CASEDRTNTEAFF
D gene: TRBD2; J gene: TRBJ2-5; V gene: TRBV11-2; clone size: .; CDR3 DNA: TGTGCCAGCAAGCGGGGTAGCGGGGGACTTGGAGAGACCCAGTACTTC; CDR3 protein: CASKRGSGGLGETQYF
D gene: .; J gene: TRBJ1-1; V gene: TRBV5-1; clone size: once; CDR3 DNA: TGCGCCAGCAGCTCCGGCGAGGTACCTGAAGCTTTCTTT; CDR3 protein: CASSSGEVPEAFF